Each of the 32 T cell receptor beta chains below was sequenced from the same sample in a study of CD8+ T cells in alopecia areata (dated 2018 in TCRdb). The protocol used for the library was the immunoSEQ multiplex PCR assay. RNA was extracted from all samples and reverse transcribed into cDNA as template for TCR sequencing. Entries here come from immuneACCESS through TCRdb and include only in-frame sequences with V and J called. Some clones fail to appear in such tables; in the studies checked, an unresolved V gene covers under half of the shortfall, and the cause of the remainder is unknown. The sample has over 35,000 clones on record, 80% to 95% of them singletons. Approximately 17% of the sample rests with the top ten. The sample's time point label, in plain terms: 24 weeks on oral tofacitinib. The treatment or condition label of this sample denotes: oral pan-JAK inhibitor, 5-10 mg twice daily.

Sample: CD8+ T cells sorted from blood, taken at week 24, from a patient treated with tofacitinib. The receptors here all came from a human donor with alopecia areata.

This chain's CDR3 is CASSVLEDWDLLQETQYF. As DNA, the CDR3 is TGTGCCAGCAGCGTCCTTGAGGATTGGGACTTACTACAAGAGACCCAGTACTTC. The chain couples TRBV7-9 to TRBJ2-5; TRBD2 is a possible D gene (6 bases). Germline V gene data show CDR1 as SEHNR and CDR2 as FQNEAQ (reference sequence). The CDR3 contains 18 residues. Trimming cost V 5 bases and J 2 bases, with 24 bases left between them. Full variable domain (missing parts from reference TRBV7-9 and TRBJ2-5): DTGVSQNPRHKITKRGQNVTFRCDPISEHNRLYWYRQTLGQGPEFLTYFQNEAQLEKSRLLSDRFSAERPKGSFSTLEIQRTEQGDSAMYLCASSVLEDWDLLQETQYFGPGTRLLVL.

V gene TRBV4-3 combines with J gene TRBJ2-6; D unresolved. Germline lookup yields CDR1 LGHNA and CDR2 YSLEER. The CDR3 has 16 residues. V lost 0 bases to trimming and J lost 1 base, with 7 bases between them. The CDR3 loop is CASSQEGISGANVLTF. For the CDR3, the DNA is TGCGCCAGCAGCCAAGAAGGGATTTCTGGGGCCAACGTCCTGACTTTC.

The V call is TRBV7-9, the J call TRBJ2-1; 13 bases are a match to TRBD2. Germline CDR1 SEHNR, CDR2 FQNEAQ (reference sequence). The CDR3 contains 17 residues. The V gene end was trimmed by 6 bases and the J gene end by 1 base; junction bases not matched to a gene: 6. CDR3 sequence: CASSSWTSGGSYNEQFF. CDR3 bases: TGTGCCAGCAGTTCCTGGACTAGCGGGGGTTCCTACAATGAGCAGTTCTTC. The full variable domain, with the rest looked up from reference TRBV7-9 and TRBJ2-1, is DTGVSQNPRHKITKRGQNVTFRCDPISEHNRLYWYRQTLGQGPEFLTYFQNEAQLEKSRLLSDRFSAERPKGSFSTLEIQRTEQGDSAMYLCASSSWTSGGSYNEQFFGPGTRLTVL.

CDR3 amino acids: CASSRDRLNEQFF. DNA of the CDR3: TGCGCCAGCAGCCGGGACAGGTTAAATGAGCAGTTCTTC. The rearrangement joins TRBV4-1 to TRBJ2-1; 8 positions match TRBD1. Germline values: CDR1 MGHRA, CDR2 YSYEKL. V dropped 4 bases and J dropped 7; count of bases not matched to a gene: 3. The CDR3 has 13 amino acids.

The V call is TRBV7-3, the J call TRBJ2-2, with no clear D. Germline lookup yields CDR1 SGHTA and CDR2 FQGTGA. The CDR3 is 9 residues long. V dropped 8 bases and J dropped 10 bases, with 5 bases sitting between them. CDR3 sequence reads: CASDSELFF. The CDR3 DNA reads as TGTGCCAGCGACTCGGAGCTGTTTTTT.

This chain joins TRBV7-2 and TRBJ2-1; 7 bases are a match to TRBD1. Germline CDR1 SGHTA, CDR2 FQGNSA. The CDR3 sequence is 14 residues long. V shed 2 bases, J shed 8 bases, and the junction held 6 bases outside the gene matches. CDR3 residues: CASSLLGQSDEQFF. CDR3 nucleotide sequence: TGTGCCAGCAGCTTATTGGGACAGTCAGATGAGCAGTTCTTC.

The chain uses TRBV6-1 and TRBJ2-7; the match to TRBD2 covers 10 bases. This CDR3 contains 15 residues. CDR1 and CDR2 (germline): MNHNS, SASEGT. J gave up 2 bases and V 2 bases, and 3 bases lay outside the gene matches. In nucleotides, the CDR3 is TGTGCCAGCAGTGAAAGTGGGACTAGCGCCTACGAGCAGTACTTC. Its translation is CASSESGTSAYEQYF.

The chain has TRBV25-1 and TRBJ2-1; 8 nucleotides line up with TRBD1. CDR1 and CDR2 from the germline V gene are MGHDK and SYGVNS. The CDR3 contains 17 residues. V shed 3 bases and J 0 bases; nucleotides not matched to a gene: 7. CDR3 bases: TGTGCCAGCAGTGATCGGACAGGGCCAAACTCCTACAATGAGCAGTTCTTC. It translates to CASSDRTGPNSYNEQFF. Full variable domain (remainder filled in from reference TRBV25-1 and TRBJ2-1): EADIYQTPRYLVIGTGKKITLECSQTMGHDKMYWYQQDPGMELHLIHYSYGVNSTEKGDLSSESTVSRIRTEHFPLTLESARPSHTSQYLCASSDRTGPNSYNEQFFGPGTRLTVL.

The J gene is TRBJ2-7, the V gene TRBV4-3; 11 positions match TRBD1. J gave up 4 bases and V 0 bases, and 11 bases lay outside the gene matches. This CDR3 is 18 amino acids long. Germline CDR1 reads LGHNA; CDR2 reads YSLEER. As DNA, the CDR3 is TGCGCCAGCAGCCAAGATCGATCGAGGACAGGGGGCTCATACGAGCAGTACTTC. Its translation: CASSQDRSRTGGSYEQYF.

The genes are TRBV5-4 and TRBJ2-7, with TRBD2 matching 7 bases. The CDR3 sequence is 13 residues long. CDR1 and CDR2 (germline): SGHNT, YYREEE (reference sequence). The V segment lost 0 bases and the J segment 6 bases; nucleotides outside the gene matches: 3. The CDR3: CASSLAAGVEQYF. DNA of the CDR3: TGTGCCAGCAGCTTGGCCGCGGGGGTCGAGCAGTACTTC.

The CDR3 protein is CASSLTTGRNNEQFF. The CDR3 bases are TGTGCCAGCAGTCTCACCACCGGGAGGAACAATGAGCAGTTCTTC. V and J are TRBV27 and TRBJ2-1; 7 positions agree with TRBD2. From germline, CDR1 is MNHEY and CDR2 SMNVEV (reference sequence). CDR3 size: 15 residues. V was pared by 5 bases and J by 5 bases, with 9 bases of the junction left unmatched.

The gene calls are TRBV30 and TRBJ2-7; possibly TRBD1 for D (6 bases). The CDR3 has 15 amino acids. Between the trimmed V and J ends, which lost 0 bases and 3 bases, there was a span of 15 bases. Germline assignment: CDR1 GTSNPN and CDR2 SVGIG (reference sequence). The CDR3 DNA reads TGTGCCTGGAGTGTAGAGGGACAACCCTACTACGAGCAGTACTTC. Amino acid sequence: CAWSVEGQPYYEQYF.

This chain connects TRBV27 to TRBJ2-7; weak D call: TRBD1 (5 bases). CDR3 length equals 12 residues. CDR1 and CDR2 from the germline V gene are MNHEY and SMNVEV (reference sequence). V was trimmed by 4 bases and J by 5 bases, leaving 9 bases between them. The CDR3 region has the DNA TGTGCCAGCAGTTACTCAGGGAACGAGCAGTACTTC. Translating gives CASSYSGNEQYF.

V usage is TRBV27 and J usage is TRBJ2-1, with D unclear. There are 15 residues in the CDR3. V was clipped by 2 bases and J by 9 bases, with 17 bases between them. CDR1 and CDR2 (germline): MNHEY, SMNVEV (reference sequence). The CDR3 here is CASSLAGQPPIEQFF. The CDR3 coding sequence is TGTGCCAGCAGTTTAGCAGGCCAACCCCCAATTGAGCAGTTCTTC.

V usage is TRBV7-9 and J usage is TRBJ2-1, with D possibly being TRBD1 (6 bases). The CDR3 extends over 16 amino acids. Trimming took 5 bases from V and 0 from J, leaving 14 bases between them. Germline V lookup: CDR1 SEHNR, CDR2 FQNEAQ (reference sequence). CDR3 sequence reads: CASSPQQGRSYNEQFF. The DNA for the CDR3 is TGTGCCAGCAGCCCCCAACAGGGACGCTCCTACAATGAGCAGTTCTTC.

The V gene is TRBV2, the J gene TRBJ1-1; D might be TRBD1 (6 bases). Germline V lookup: CDR1 SNHLY, CDR2 FYNNEI. V lost 11 bases and J lost 1, with 17 bases in between. This CDR3 has 14 residues. The CDR3 coding sequence is TGTGCCCCCCCTAACGGGGGCGCGAACACTGAAGCTTTCTTT. Residues: CAPPNGGANTEAFF. Filled out from reference TRBV2 and TRBJ1-1, the complete variable domain reads EPEVTQTPSHQVTQMGQEVILRCVPISNHLYFYWYRQILGQKVEFLVSFYNNEISEKSEIFDDQFSVERPDGSNFTLKIRSTKLEDSAMYFCAPPNGGANTEAFFGQGTRLTVV.

This sequence joins TRBV27 and TRBJ2-1, with D unclear. The CDR3 runs to 13 residues. CDR1 MNHEY and CDR2 SMNVEV come from the germline V gene (reference sequence). V was clipped by 0 bases and J by 4 bases, with 4 bases between them. CDR3 nucleotide sequence: TGTGCCAGCAGTTTATCAATTTACAATGAGCAGTTCTTC. It codes for CASSLSIYNEQFF.

The chain combines TRBV28 with TRBJ2-5; TRBD1 aligns across 8 bases. After removal of 4 bases from V and 0 bases from J, the junction contained 10 bases not matched to a gene. The CDR3 length is 17 residues. Germline loops: CDR1 MDHEN, CDR2 SYDVKM. This chain's CDR3 is CASSYHPGGADQETQYF. In nucleotides, the CDR3 is TGTGCCAGCAGTTACCACCCAGGGGGCGCTGACCAAGAGACCCAGTACTTC.

The J gene is TRBJ2-2, the V gene TRBV6-6, with TRBD2 matching 9 bases. J gave up 4 bases and V 5 bases, and 2 bases lay outside the gene matches. Germline CDR1 and CDR2: MNHNY and SVGAGI (reference sequence). The CDR3 runs to 14 residues. The CDR3 nucleotides are TGTGCCAGCAGTAGCGGGGGGTTCACCGGGGAGCTGTTTTTT. It codes for CASSSGGFTGELFF.

The gene calls are TRBV29-1 and TRBJ2-7, with 7 bases lining up with TRBD2. V lost 3 bases to trimming and J lost 0 bases; unmatched junction nucleotides: 2. Germline V CDR1 and CDR2: SQVTM, ANQGSEA. The CDR3 sequence is 13 residues long. The CDR3 sequence: CSVDGGSSYEQYF. In DNA, the CDR3 is TGCAGCGTTGACGGGGGGAGCTCCTACGAGCAGTACTTC.

The chain uses TRBV27 and TRBJ1-1, with D possibly being TRBD1 (6 bases). The V end was cut by 5 bases, the J end by 3 bases, with 10 bases between. There are 13 residues in the CDR3. The germline CDR1 and CDR2 sequences are MNHEY and SMNVEV (reference sequence). The CDR3 DNA reads as TGTGCCAGCAGTAGAGGGGGGGACACTGAAGCTTTCTTT. Residues: CASSRGGDTEAFF.

The V gene is TRBV7-8, the J gene TRBJ1-1, with 10 bases that match TRBD1. Trimming at V came to 5 bases and at J to 4 bases, leaving 4 bases not matched to a gene. The germline gives CDR1 SGHVS, CDR2 FQNEAQ. The CDR3 is 14 residues long. CDR3 residues: CASSRQGASTEAFF. In DNA form, the CDR3 reads TGTGCCAGCAGCAGACAGGGGGCGAGCACTGAAGCTTTCTTT.

This chain connects TRBV27 to TRBJ2-7; D is perhaps TRBD1 (5 bases). The CDR3 covers 15 residues. The V end was cut by 7 bases, the J end by 6 bases, with 22 bases between. CDR1 and CDR2 (germline): MNHEY, SMNVEV (reference sequence). The CDR3 region is CASNRAIGAVGEQYF. DNA for the CDR3: TGTGCCAGCAATAGGGCAATTGGGGCGGTGGGCGAGCAGTACTTC.

This clone was seen a handful of times. The J gene is TRBJ2-5, the V gene TRBV18, with D unclear. Trimming stripped 0 bases from V and 0 bases from J, with 11 bases between. This CDR3 is 16 amino acids long. CDR1 KGHSH and CDR2 LQKENI come from the germline V gene. CDR3 nucleotides: TGTGCCAGCTCACCACCACGCCAGGTCAACCAAGAGACCCAGTACTTC. It yields the protein CASSPPRQVNQETQYF.

This chain connects TRBV7-9 to TRBJ2-2, with D maybe TRBD2 (6 bases). Between the trimmed V and J ends, which lost 2 bases and 3 bases, there was a span of 10 bases. The CDR3 contains 15 residues. Germline CDR1 SEHNR, CDR2 FQNEAQ (reference sequence). This CDR3 is CASSLLRGDTGELFF. As DNA, the CDR3 is TGTGCCAGCAGCTTATTGCGGGGCGACACCGGGGAGCTGTTTTTT. Filled out from reference TRBV7-9 and TRBJ2-2, the complete variable domain reads DTGVSQNPRHKITKRGQNVTFRCDPISEHNRLYWYRQTLGQGPEFLTYFQNEAQLEKSRLLSDRFSAERPKGSFSTLEIQRTEQGDSAMYLCASSLLRGDTGELFFGEGSRLTVL.

The CDR3 reads CASSLSPGAGVTDTQYF. The CDR3 nucleotides are TGTGCCAGCAGCTTAAGTCCAGGGGCAGGGGTCACAGATACGCAGTATTTT. V usage is TRBV7-6 and J usage is TRBJ2-3; TRBD1 might be the D (6 bases). Between the trimmed V and J ends, which lost 2 bases and 2 bases, there was a span of 17 bases. This CDR3 region has 17 residues. Germline V lookup: CDR1 SGHVS, CDR2 FNYEAQ.

The chain joins TRBV29-1 to TRBJ2-7; tentatively, D is TRBD1 or TRBD2 (5 bases each). In germline, CDR1 is SQVTM, CDR2 ANQGSEA. Trimming removed 7 bases at V and 2 bases at J, with 15 bases between. CDR3 length equals 13 residues. CDR3 in amino acids: CSAWDGITYEQYF. The CDR3, as DNA: TGCAGCGCCTGGGACGGAATTACCTACGAGCAGTACTTC.

The V gene is TRBV7-2, the J gene TRBJ2-1; possibly TRBD1 or TRBD2 for D (6 bases each). This CDR3 region has 16 residues. The germline V gene encodes CDR1 SGHTA and CDR2 FQGNSA. V was pared by 5 bases and J by 8 bases, with 22 bases between. The CDR3 DNA sequence: TGTGCCAGCAGCCCGGGGGCAGCCCCCCTGGTGGATGAGCAGTTCTTC. Residues: CASSPGAAPLVDEQFF.

The rearrangement joins TRBV29-1 to TRBJ2-1; D is uncertain. Trimming cost V 7 bases and J 1 base, with 11 bases left between them. CDR1 is SQVTM and CDR2 is ANQGSEA in the germline V gene. This CDR3 has 13 residues. The CDR3 sequence is CSAQVISYNEQFF. The DNA for the CDR3 is TGCAGCGCCCAGGTTATTTCCTACAATGAGCAGTTCTTC.

V gene TRBV28 combines with J gene TRBJ2-7; D may be TRBD1 (5 bases). This CDR3 has 13 amino acids. Germline CDR1 and CDR2: MDHEN and SYDVKM. Trimming pared 2 bases from V and 3 bases from J, leaving 8 bases between. The CDR3 region has the DNA TGTGCCAGCAGTTTAGGGGCCAACTACGAGCAGTACTTC. It is translated as CASSLGANYEQYF.

This rearrangement joins TRBV9 to TRBJ2-7; 9 nucleotides agree with TRBD1. Unmatched junction bases numbered 13, after V lost 3 bases and J lost 6 bases. This CDR3 is built from 16 residues. From germline, CDR1 is SGDLS and CDR2 YYNGEE. CDR3 bases: TGTGCCAGCAGCGGTACAGGGGGCGCGAGTGTCGGCGAGCAGTACTTC. Translating gives CASSGTGGASVGEQYF.

This chain links TRBV10-3 with TRBJ2-7; 9 bases agree with TRBD2. With 5 bases clipped from V and 0 bases from J, the junction kept 5 bases outside the gene matches. Per the germline V gene, CDR1 is ENHRY and CDR2 is SYGVKD. The CDR3 is 15 residues long. In DNA form, the CDR3 reads TGTGCCATCAGTTTCTTAGCGGGGGCCTCCTACGAGCAGTACTTC. Residues: CAISFLAGASYEQYF.